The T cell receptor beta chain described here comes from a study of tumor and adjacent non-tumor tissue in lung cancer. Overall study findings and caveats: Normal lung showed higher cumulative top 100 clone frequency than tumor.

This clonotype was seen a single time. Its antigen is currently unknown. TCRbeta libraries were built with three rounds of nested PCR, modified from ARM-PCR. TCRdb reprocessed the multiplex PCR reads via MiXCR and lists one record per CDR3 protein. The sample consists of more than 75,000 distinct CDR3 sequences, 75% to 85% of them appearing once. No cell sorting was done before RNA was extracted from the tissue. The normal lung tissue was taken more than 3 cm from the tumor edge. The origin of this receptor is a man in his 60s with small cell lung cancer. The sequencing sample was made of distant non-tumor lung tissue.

The CDR3: CASMRQGGYEQYF. As DNA, the CDR3 is TGTGCCAGCATGCGACAGGGAGGCTACGAGCAGTACTTC. V gene TRBV6-5 combines with J gene TRBJ2-7, with D possibly matching TRBD1 (7 bases). V gave up 7 bases and J gave up 3 bases, with 13 bases separating them. The CDR3 has 13 residues. CDR1 and CDR2 (germline): MNHEY, SVGAGI.